Many counts were recorded for the clone carrying this T cell receptor beta chain. The CDR3 contains 13 residues. The V and J ends lost 6 bases and 5 bases respectively, with 11 bases between them. CDR1 is ENHRY and CDR2 is SYGVKD in the germline V gene. TCRdb reprocessed the RT-PCR reads via MiXCR and lists one record per CDR3 protein. Of about 680,000 distinct CDR3 sequences listed, 14% were seen once; the top ten hold roughly 3.6%. Input material: memory CD4+ T cells from blood. The origin of this receptor is a female donor in good health, serving as a healthy control. The chain is built from TRBV10-3 and TRBJ2-1, with D possibly being TRBD1 (6 bases). The CDR3 sequence: CAIRMDSHNEQFF. The DNA for the CDR3 is TGTGCCATCAGGATGGACAGCCACAATGAGCAGTTCTTC.